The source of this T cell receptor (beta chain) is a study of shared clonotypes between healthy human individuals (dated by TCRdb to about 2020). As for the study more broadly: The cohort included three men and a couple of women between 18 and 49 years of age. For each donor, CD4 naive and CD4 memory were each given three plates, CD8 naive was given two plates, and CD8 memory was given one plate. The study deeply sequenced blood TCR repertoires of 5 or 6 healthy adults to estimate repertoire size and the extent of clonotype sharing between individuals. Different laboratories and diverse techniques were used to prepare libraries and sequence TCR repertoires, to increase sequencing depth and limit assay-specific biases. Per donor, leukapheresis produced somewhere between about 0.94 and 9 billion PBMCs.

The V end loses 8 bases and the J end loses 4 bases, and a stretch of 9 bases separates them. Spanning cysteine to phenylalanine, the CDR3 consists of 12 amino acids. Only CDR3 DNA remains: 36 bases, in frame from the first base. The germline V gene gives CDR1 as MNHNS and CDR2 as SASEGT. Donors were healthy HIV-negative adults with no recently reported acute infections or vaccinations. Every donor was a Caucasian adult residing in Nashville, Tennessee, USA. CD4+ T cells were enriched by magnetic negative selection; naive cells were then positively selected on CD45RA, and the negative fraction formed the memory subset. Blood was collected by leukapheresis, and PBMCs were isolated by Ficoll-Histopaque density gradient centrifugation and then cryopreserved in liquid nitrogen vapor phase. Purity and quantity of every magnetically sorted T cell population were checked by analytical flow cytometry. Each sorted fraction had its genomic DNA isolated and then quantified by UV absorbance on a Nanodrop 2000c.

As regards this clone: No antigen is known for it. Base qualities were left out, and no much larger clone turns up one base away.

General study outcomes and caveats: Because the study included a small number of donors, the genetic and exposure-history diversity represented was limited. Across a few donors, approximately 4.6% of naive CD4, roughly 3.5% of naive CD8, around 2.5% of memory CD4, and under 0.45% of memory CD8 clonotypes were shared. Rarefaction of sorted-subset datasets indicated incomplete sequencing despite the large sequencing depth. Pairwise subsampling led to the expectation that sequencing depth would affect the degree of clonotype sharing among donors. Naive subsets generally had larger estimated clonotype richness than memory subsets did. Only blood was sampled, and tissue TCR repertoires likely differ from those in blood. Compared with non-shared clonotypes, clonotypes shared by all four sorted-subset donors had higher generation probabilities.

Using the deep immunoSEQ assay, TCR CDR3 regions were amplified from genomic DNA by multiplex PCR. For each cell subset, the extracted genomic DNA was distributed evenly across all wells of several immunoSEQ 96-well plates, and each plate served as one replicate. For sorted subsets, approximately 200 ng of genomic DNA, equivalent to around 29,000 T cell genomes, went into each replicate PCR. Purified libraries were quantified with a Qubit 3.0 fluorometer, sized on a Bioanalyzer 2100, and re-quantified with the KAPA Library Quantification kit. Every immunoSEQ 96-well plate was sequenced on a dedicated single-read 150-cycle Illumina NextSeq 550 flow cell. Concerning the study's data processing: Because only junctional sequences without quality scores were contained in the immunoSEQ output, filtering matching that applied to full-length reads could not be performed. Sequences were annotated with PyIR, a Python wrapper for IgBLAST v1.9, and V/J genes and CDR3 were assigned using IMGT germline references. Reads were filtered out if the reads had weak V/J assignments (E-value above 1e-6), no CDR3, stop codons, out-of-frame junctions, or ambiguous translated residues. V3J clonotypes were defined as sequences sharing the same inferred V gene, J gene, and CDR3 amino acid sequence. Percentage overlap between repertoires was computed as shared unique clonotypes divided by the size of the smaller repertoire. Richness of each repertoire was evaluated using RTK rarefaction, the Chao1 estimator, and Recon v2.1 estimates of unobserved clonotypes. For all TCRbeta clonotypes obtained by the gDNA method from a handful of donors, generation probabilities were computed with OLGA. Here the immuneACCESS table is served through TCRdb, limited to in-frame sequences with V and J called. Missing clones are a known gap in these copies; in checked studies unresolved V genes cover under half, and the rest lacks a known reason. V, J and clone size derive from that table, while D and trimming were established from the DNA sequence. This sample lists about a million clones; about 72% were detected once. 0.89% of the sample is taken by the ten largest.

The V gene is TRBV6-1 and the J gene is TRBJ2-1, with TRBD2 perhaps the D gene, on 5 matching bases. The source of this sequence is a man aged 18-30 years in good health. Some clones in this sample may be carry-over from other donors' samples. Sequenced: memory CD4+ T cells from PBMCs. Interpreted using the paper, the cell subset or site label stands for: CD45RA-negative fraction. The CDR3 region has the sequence CASYGEYNEQFF. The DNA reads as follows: TGTGCCAGCTACGGGGAGTACAATGAGCAGTTCTTC.